This T cell receptor (beta chain) was identified during a study of shared clonotypes between healthy human individuals. The J segment lost 7 bases and the V segment lost 3 bases, leaving 9 bases of the junction unmatched. Germline values: CDR1 SGHDN, CDR2 FVKESK. The CDR3 is 15 residues long. Each subset's genomic DNA was split evenly across several immunoSEQ plates. Repertoires were generated with immunoSEQ multiplex PCR, while TCRdb's copy carries only in-frame clones and drops some. The data show about 530,000 clones, less than 96% seen once. This clone was picked up one time. Donors were healthy HIV-negative adults without recent acute infections or vaccinations.

The chain recombines TRBV14 with TRBJ1-2; 9 bases map to TRBD1. The material sequenced was naive CD4+ T cells sorted from blood. Sample subset: CD45RA+ positively selected. The clonotype originates from a woman aged 25 to 39 in good health. The DNA of the CDR3 is TGTGCCAGCAGCCATGGGACAGGGAAAGGTAGTGGCTACACCTTC. It yields the protein CASSHGTGKGSGYTF.